This T cell receptor beta chain stems from a study of cytomegalovirus exposure and HLA in healthy donors. After removal of 3 bases from V and 8 bases from J, the junction contained 7 bases not matched to a gene. The length of the CDR3 is 15 residues. Looked up from germline, CDR1 is MNHEY and CDR2 is SMNVEV (reference sequence). PCR was performed using 60 Vbeta and 13 Jbeta primers. Profiling relied on immunoSEQ multiplex PCR, and the TCRdb table lists in-frame clones only, not all of them. The repertoire holds approximately 100,000 clones, under 85% seen once, with approximately 7.7% in the top ten. Note on this clone: The antigen is undetermined.

General study points: Most subjects' HLA-A and HLA-B alleles were reportedly predicted from TCR beta sequences. Sequence variants that were highly shared formed a cluster that was likely a sequencing artifact. For cytomegalovirus status, the classifier reportedly gave diagnoses with high specificity and sensitivity.

The receptor's source is a woman aged 45-60 years in good health and CMV-seropositive. Material: PBMCs. This chain uses TRBV27 with TRBJ2-4, with 10 bases that match TRBD1. CDR3 coding DNA: TGTGCCAGCAGTTTTTCCGGGACAGGGGTAGACATTCAGTACTTC. Translating it yields CASSFSGTGVDIQYF.